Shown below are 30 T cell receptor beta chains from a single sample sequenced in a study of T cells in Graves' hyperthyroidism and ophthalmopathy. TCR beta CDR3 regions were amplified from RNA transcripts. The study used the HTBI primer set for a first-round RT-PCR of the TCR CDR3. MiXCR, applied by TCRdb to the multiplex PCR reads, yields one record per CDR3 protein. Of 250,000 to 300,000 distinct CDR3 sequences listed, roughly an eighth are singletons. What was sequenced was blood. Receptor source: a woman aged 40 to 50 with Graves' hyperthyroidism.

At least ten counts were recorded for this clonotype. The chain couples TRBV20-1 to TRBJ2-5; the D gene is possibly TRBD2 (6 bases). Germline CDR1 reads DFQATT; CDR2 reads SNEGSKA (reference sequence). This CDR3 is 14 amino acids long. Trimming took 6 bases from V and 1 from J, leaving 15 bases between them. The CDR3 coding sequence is TGCAGTGCCGGAAATTGGGACTTCCAAGAGACCCAGTACTTC. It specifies CSAGNWDFQETQYF.

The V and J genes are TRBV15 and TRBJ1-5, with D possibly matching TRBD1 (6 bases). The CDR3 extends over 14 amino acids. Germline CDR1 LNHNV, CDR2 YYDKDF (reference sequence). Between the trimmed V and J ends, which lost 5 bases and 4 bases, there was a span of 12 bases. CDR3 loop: CATSARQANQPQHF. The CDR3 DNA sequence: TGTGCCACCAGCGCCCGACAGGCAAATCAGCCCCAGCATTTT.

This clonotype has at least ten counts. CDR3: CASSQGRITGGVETQYF. Written as DNA, the CDR3 is TGTGCCAGCAGCCAAGGCCGAATCACAGGGGGAGTAGAGACCCAGTACTTC. The chain employs TRBV3-1 and TRBJ2-5; 8 nucleotides agree with TRBD1. Germline trimming cut 1 base from V and 4 bases from J; bases unmatched to any gene: 11. Germline CDR1 is LGHDT and CDR2 is YNNKEL (reference sequence). The CDR3 is 17 amino acids.

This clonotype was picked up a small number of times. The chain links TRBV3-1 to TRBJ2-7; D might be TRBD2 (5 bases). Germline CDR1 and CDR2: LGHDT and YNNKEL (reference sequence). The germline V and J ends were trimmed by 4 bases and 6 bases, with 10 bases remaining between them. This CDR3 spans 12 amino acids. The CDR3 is CASSPGLGEQYF. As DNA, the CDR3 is TGTGCCAGCAGCCCAGGACTGGGCGAGCAGTACTTC.

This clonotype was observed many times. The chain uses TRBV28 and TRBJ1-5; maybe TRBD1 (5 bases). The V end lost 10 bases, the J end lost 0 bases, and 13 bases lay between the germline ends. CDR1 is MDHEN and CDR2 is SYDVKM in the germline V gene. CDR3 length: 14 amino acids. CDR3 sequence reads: CATLTRDSNQPQHF. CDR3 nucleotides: TGTGCCACCTTAACCAGGGATAGCAATCAGCCCCAGCATTTT.

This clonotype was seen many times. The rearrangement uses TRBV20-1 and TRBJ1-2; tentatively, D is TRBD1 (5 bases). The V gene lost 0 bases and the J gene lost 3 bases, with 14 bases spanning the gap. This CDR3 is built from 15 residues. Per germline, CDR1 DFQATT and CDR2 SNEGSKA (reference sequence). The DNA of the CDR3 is TGCAGTGCTAGAGATATGAGGGGCTCGGACTATGGCTACACCTTC. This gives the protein CSARDMRGSDYGYTF.

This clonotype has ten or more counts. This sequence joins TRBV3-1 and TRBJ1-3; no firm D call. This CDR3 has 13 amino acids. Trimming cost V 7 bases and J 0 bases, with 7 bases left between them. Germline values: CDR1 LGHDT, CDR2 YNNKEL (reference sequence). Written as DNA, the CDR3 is TGTGCCAGCACGGAATACTCTGGAAACACCATATATTTT. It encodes CASTEYSGNTIYF.

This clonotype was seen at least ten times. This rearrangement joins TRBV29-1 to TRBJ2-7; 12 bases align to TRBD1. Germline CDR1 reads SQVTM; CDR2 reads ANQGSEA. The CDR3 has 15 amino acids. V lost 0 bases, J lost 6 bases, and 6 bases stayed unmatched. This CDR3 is CSVEEGGQGAGEQYF. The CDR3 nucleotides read TGCAGCGTTGAAGAGGGGGGACAGGGGGCGGGCGAGCAGTACTTC.

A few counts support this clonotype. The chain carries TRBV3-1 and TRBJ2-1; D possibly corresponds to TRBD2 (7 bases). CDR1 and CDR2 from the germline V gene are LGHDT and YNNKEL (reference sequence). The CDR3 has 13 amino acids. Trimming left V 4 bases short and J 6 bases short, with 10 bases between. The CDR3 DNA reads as TGTGCCAGCAGCCTTAGGGGGGGCAATGAGCAGTTCTTC. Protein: CASSLRGGNEQFF.

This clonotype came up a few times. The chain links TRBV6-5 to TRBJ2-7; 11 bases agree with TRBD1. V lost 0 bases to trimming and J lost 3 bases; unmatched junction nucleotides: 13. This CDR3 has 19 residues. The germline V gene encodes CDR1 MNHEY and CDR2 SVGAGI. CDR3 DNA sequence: TGTGCCAGCAGTTACTCGGGGACAGGGGGTACTAGCGGTAACTACGAGCAGTACTTC. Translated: CASSYSGTGGTSGNYEQYF.

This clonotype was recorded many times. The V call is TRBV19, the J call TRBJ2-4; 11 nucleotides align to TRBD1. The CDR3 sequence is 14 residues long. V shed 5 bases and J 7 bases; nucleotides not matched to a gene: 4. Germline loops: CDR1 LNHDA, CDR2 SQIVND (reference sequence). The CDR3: CASSFGTGGNIQYF. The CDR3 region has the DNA TGTGCCAGTAGTTTCGGGACAGGGGGTAACATTCAGTACTTC.

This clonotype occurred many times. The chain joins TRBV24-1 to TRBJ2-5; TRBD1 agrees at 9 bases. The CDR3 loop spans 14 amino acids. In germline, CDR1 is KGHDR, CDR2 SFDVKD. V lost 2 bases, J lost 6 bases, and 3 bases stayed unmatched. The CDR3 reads CATSDSTGGKTQYF. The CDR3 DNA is TGTGCCACCAGTGATTCGACAGGGGGAAAGACCCAGTACTTC.

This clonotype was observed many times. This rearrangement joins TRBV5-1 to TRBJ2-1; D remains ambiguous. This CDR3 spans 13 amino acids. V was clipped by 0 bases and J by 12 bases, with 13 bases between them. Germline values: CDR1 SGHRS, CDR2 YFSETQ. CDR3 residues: CASSLVEGFGQFF. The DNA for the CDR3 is TGCGCCAGCAGCTTGGTAGAAGGGTTCGGGCAGTTCTTC.

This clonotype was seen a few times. CDR3 region: CASSLPTGGVCEQYF. Written as DNA, the CDR3 is TGTGCCAGCAGTCTACCGACAGGGGGTGTTTGCGAGCAGTACTTC. The rearrangement links TRBV12-3 or TRBV12-4 to TRBJ2-7; 9 bases match TRBD1. With V trimmed by 5 bases and J by 6 bases, 11 bases remained unmatched. The CDR3 is made up of 15 amino acids.

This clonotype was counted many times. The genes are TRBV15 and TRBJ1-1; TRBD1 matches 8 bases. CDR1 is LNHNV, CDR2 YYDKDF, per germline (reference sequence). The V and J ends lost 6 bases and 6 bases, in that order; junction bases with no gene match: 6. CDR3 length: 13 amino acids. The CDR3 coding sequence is TGTGCCACCAGTCCCACACAGGGGGCTGAAGCTTTCTTT. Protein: CATSPTQGAEAFF. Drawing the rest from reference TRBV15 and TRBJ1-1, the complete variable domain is DAMVIQNPRYQVTQFGKPVTLSCSQTLNHNVMYWYQQKSSQAPKLLFHYYDKDFNNEADTPDNFQSRRPNTSFCFLDIRSPGLGDTAMYLCATSPTQGAEAFFGQGTRLTVV.

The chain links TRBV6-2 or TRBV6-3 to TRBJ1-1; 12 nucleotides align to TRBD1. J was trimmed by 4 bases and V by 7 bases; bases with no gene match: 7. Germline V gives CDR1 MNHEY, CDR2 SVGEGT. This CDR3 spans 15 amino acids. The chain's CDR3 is CASNAGTGGRTEAFF. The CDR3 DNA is TGTGCCAGCAACGCCGGGACAGGGGGCCGCACTGAAGCTTTCTTT.

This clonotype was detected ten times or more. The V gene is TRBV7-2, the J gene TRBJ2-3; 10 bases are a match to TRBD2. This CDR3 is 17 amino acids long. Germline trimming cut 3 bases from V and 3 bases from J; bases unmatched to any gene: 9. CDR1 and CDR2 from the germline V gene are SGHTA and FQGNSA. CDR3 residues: CASSFRSGGGGTDTQYF. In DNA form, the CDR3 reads TGTGCCAGCAGCTTCAGAAGCGGGGGGGGTGGTACAGATACGCAGTATTTT.

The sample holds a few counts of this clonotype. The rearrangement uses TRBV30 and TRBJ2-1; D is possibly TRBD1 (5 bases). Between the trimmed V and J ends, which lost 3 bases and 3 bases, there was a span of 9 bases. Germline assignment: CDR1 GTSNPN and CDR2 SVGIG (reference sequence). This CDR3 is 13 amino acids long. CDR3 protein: CAWRPDSYNEQFF. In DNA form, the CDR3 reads TGTGCCTGGAGACCCGACAGCTACAATGAGCAGTTCTTC.

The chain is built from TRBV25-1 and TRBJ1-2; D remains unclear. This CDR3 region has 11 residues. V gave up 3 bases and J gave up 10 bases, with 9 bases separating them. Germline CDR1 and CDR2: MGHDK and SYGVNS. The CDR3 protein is CASSEGGFYTF. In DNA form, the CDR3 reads TGTGCCAGCAGTGAGGGTGGTTTCTACACCTTC.

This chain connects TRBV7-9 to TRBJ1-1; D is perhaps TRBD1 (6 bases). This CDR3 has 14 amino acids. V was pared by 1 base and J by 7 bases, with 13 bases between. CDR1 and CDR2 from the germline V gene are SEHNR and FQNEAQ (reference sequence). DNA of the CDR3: TGTGCCAGCAGCTTAGGTAAGACAGGATATGAAGCTTTCTTT. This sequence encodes CASSLGKTGYEAFF.

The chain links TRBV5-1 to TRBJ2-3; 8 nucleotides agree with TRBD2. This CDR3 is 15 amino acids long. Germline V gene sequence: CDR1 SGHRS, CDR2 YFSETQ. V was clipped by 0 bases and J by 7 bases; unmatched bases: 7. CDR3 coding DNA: TGCGCCAGCAGCTTGGGTCCGGGAGGGGAAAATACGCAGTATTTT. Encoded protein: CASSLGPGGENTQYF.

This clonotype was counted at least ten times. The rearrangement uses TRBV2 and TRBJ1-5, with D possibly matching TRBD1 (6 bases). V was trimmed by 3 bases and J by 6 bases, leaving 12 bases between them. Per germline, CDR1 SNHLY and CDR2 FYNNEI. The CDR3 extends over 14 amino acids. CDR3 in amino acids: CASSEGGPFQPQHF. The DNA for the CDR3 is TGTGCCAGCAGTGAGGGGGGGCCTTTTCAGCCCCAGCATTTT.

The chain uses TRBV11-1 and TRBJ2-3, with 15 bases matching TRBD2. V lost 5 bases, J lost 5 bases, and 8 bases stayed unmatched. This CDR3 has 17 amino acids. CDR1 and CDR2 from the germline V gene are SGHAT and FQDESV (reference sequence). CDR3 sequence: CASSPGLAGGQQDTQYF. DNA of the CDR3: TGTGCCAGCAGCCCCGGACTAGCGGGAGGGCAACAAGATACGCAGTATTTT. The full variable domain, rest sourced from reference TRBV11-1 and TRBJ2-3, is EAEVAQSPRYKITEKSQAVAFWCDPISGHATLYWYRQILGQGPELLVQFQDESVVDDSQLPKDRFSAERLKGVDSTLKIQPAELGDSAMYLCASSPGLAGGQQDTQYFGPGTRLTVL.

CDR3 DNA: TGTGCCAGCAGCCCCTACAGGGGGCGCGGACAGCCCCAGCATTTT. The encoded protein is CASSPYRGRGQPQHF. The chain employs TRBV7-2 and TRBJ1-5; 9 positions match TRBD1. The CDR3 totals 15 residues. Germline V CDR1 and CDR2: SGHTA, FQGNSA. The J segment lost 7 bases and the V segment lost 5 bases, leaving 9 bases of the junction unmatched. Complete variable domain (other parts from reference TRBV7-2 and TRBJ1-5): GAGVSQSPSNKVTEKGKDVELRCDPISGHTALYWYRQSLGQGLEFLIYFQGNSAPDKSGLPSDRFSAERTGGSVSTLTIQRTQQEDSAVYLCASSPYRGRGQPQHFGDGTRLSIL.

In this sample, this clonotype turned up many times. The CDR3, as DNA: TGTGCCAGCAGTACCCTGGAGGGGGGGACTGAAGCTTTCTTT. Its protein is CASSTLEGGTEAFF. The rearrangement uses TRBV6-1 and TRBJ1-1; the D gene is possibly TRBD1 (6 bases). The V gene lost 5 bases and the J gene lost 5 bases, with 15 bases spanning the gap. The CDR3 covers 14 residues. The germline V gene has CDR1 MNHNS and CDR2 SASEGT.

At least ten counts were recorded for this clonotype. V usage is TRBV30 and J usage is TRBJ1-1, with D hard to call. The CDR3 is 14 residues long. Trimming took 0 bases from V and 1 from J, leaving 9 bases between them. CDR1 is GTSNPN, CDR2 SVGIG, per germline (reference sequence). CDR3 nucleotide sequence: TGTGCCTGGAGTGTACGAGGACCGAACACTGAAGCTTTCTTT. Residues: CAWSVRGPNTEAFF.

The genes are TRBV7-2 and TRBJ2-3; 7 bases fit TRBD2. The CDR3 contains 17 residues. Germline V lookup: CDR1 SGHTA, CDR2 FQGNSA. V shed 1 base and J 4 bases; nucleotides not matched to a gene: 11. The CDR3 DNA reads TGTGCCAGCAGCTTAGTCAATCTGGCGGGAGTCGCAGATACGCAGTATTTT. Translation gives CASSLVNLAGVADTQYF.

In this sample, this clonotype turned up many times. DNA of the CDR3: TGTGCCAGCAGCCCAATAGCGGGAGGGGGAGAGACCCAGTACTTC. Residues: CASSPIAGGGETQYF. The V call is TRBV3-1, the J call TRBJ2-5; TRBD2 agrees at 11 bases. Germline V gene data show CDR1 as LGHDT and CDR2 as YNNKEL (reference sequence). The CDR3 contains 15 residues. The V and J ends lost 4 bases and 4 bases, in that order; junction bases with no gene match: 5.

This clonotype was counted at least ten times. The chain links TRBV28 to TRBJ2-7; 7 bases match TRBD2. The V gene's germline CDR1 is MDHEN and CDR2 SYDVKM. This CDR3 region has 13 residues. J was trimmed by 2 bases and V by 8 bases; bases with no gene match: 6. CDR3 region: CASVGGGTYEQYF. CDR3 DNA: TGTGCCAGCGTTGGCGGGGGAACCTACGAGCAGTACTTC.

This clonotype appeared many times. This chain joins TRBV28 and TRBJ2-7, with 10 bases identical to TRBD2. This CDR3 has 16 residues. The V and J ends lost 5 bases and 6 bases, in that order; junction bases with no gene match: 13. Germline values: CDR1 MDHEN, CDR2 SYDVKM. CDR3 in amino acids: CASSLRTSGRGGEQYF. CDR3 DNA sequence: TGTGCCAGCAGTCTCAGGACTAGCGGTCGGGGGGGCGAGCAGTACTTC.